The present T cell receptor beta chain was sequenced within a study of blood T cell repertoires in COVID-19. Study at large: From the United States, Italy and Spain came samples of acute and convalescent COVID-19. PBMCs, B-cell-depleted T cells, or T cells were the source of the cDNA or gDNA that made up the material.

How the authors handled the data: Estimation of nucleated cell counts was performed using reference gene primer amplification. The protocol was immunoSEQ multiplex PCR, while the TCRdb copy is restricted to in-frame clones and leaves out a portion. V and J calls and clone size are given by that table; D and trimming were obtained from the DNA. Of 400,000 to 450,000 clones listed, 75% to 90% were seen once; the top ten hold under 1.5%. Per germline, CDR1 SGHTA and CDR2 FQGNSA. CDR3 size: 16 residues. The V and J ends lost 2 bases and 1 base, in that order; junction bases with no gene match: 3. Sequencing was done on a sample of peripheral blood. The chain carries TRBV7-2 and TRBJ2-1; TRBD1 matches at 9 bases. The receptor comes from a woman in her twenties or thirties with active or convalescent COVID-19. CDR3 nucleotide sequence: TGTGCCAGCAGCTTATGGGGGACAGGGTCCTACAATGAGCAGTTCTTC. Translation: CASSLWGTGSYNEQFF.